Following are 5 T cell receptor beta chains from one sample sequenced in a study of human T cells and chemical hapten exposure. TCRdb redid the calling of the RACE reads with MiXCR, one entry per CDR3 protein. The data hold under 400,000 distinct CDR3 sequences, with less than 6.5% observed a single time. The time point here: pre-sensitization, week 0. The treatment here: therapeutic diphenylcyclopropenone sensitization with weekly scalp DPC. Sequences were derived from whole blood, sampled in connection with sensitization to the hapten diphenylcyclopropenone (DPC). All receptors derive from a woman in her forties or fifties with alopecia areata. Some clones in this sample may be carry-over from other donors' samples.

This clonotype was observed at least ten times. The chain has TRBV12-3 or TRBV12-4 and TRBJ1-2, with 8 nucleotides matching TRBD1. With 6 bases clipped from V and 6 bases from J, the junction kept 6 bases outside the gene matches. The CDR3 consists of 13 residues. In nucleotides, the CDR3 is TGTGCCAGCAGCTGGACAGGGTTCCATGGCTACACCTTC. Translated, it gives CASSWTGFHGYTF.

CDR3 in amino acids: CASSEGWQLNTEAFF. CDR3 DNA sequence: TGTGCCAGCAGTGAGGGGTGGCAGTTGAACACTGAAGCTTTCTTT. The chain couples TRBV6-1 to TRBJ1-1; D remains ambiguous. Between the trimmed V and J ends, which lost 3 bases and 0 bases, there was a span of 11 bases. The germline V gene encodes CDR1 MNHNS and CDR2 SASEGT. CDR3 length equals 15 residues.

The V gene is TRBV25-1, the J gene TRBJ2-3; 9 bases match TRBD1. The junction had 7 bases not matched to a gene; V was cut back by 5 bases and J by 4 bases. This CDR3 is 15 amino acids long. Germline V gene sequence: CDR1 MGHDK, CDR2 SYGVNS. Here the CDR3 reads CASSPRDRAPDTQYF. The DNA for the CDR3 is TGTGCCAGCAGTCCCCGGGACAGGGCCCCAGATACGCAGTATTTT.

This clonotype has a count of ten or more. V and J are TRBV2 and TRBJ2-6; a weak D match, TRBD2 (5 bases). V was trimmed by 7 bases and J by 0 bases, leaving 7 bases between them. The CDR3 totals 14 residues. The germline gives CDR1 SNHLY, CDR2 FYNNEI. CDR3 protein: CASTGGSGANVLTF. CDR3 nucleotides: TGTGCCAGCACTGGAGGCTCTGGGGCCAACGTCCTGACTTTC.

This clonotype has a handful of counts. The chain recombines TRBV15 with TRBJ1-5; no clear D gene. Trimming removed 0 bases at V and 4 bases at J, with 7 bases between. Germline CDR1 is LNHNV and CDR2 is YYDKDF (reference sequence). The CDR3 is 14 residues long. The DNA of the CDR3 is TGTGCCACCAGCAGAGATAAAGGAAATCAGCCCCAGCATTTT. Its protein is CATSRDKGNQPQHF. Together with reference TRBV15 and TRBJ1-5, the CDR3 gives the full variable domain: DAMVIQNPRYQVTQFGKPVTLSCSQTLNHNVMYWYQQKSSQAPKLLFHYYDKDFNNEADTPDNFQSRRPNTSFCFLDIRSPGLGDTAMYLCATSRDKGNQPQHFGDGTRLSIL.